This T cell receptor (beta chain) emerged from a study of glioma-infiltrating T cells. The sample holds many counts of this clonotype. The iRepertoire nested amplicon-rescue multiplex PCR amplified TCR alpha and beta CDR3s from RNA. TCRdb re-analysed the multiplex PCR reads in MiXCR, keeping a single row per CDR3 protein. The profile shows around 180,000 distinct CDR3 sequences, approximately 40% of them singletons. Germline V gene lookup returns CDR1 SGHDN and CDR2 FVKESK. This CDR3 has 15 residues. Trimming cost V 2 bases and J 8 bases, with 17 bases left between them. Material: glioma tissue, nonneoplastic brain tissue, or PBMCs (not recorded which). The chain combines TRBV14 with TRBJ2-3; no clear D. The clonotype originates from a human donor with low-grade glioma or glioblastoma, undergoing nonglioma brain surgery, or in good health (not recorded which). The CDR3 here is CASSQQSPPGGTQYF. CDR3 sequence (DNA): TGTGCCAGCAGCCAACAATCCCCCCCAGGTGGTACGCAGTATTTT.